A selection of T cell receptor beta chains follows, all from one sample in a study of blood T cell repertoires in COVID-19. This table comes from immunoSEQ multiplex PCR, and its TCRdb copy is limited to in-frame clones, with some not included. The table lists 120,000 or so clones, about four fifths of them singletons. The sequencing sample was made of peripheral blood. The receptors originated from a woman aged 30 to 39 who had recovered from COVID-19. CDR3s include the opening cysteine and the closing phenylalanine or tryptophan. A D gene is named only where the DNA matches it firmly. Size is omitted from some rows. Given values are once, few, many or a class for expanded clones.

d_gene: TRBD1
abundance: NA
v_gene: TRBV10-1
j_gene: TRBJ2-5
CDR3nt: TGCGCCAGCGCCCGGGACAGGGACCAAGAGACCCAGTACTTC
CDR3aa: CASARDRDQETQYF

d_gene: NA
abundance: NA
v_gene: TRBV11-2
j_gene: TRBJ2-1
CDR3nt: TGTGCCAGCAGACCTCTCCGGTCCTACAATGAGCAGTTCTTC
CDR3aa: CASRPLRSYNEQFF

d_gene: TRBD2
abundance: NA
v_gene: TRBV5-1
j_gene: TRBJ2-7
CDR3nt: TGCGCCAGCAGCCCGGGACTAGCGGGGGGGCCTGATGACGAGCAGTACTTC
CDR3aa: CASSPGLAGGPDDEQYF

d_gene: NA
abundance: NA
v_gene: TRBV4-1
j_gene: TRBJ2-3
CDR3nt: TGCGCCAGCAGCCAAGGAGGATGGCAGTATTTT
CDR3aa: CASSQGGWQYF

d_gene: NA
abundance: NA
v_gene: TRBV5-1
j_gene: TRBJ2-7
CDR3nt: TGCGCCAGCAGCCCCGCAAGCTTTCGGGGAACGGACGAGCAGTACTTC
CDR3aa: CASSPASFRGTDEQYF

d_gene: NA
abundance: NA
v_gene: TRBV5-6
j_gene: TRBJ2-7
CDR3nt: TGTGCCAGCAGCTTCCTCAGAGGCGAGCAGTACTTC
CDR3aa: CASSFLRGEQYF

d_gene: NA
abundance: NA
v_gene: TRBV6-5
j_gene: TRBJ1-3
CDR3nt: TGTGCCAGCAGTTACTCTGACGGGGGAAACACCATATATTTT
CDR3aa: CASSYSDGGNTIYF

d_gene: NA
abundance: NA
v_gene: TRBV5-1
j_gene: TRBJ2-7
CDR3nt: TGCGCCAGCAGCTTGGATCGGGGGGCCAGCGAGCAGTACTTC
CDR3aa: CASSLDRGASEQYF

d_gene: TRBD1
abundance: NA
v_gene: TRBV19
j_gene: TRBJ2-3
CDR3nt: TGTGCCAGTACCCAGAGTCCCGGGACAGGGAGCACAGATACGCAGTATTTT
CDR3aa: CASTQSPGTGSTDTQYF

d_gene: TRBD2
abundance: medium-sized
v_gene: TRBV18
j_gene: TRBJ2-1
CDR3nt: TGTGCCAGCTCATTAGCGGGATACTCCTACAATGAGCAGTTCTTC
CDR3aa: CASSLAGYSYNEQFF

d_gene: TRBD2
abundance: once
v_gene: TRBV5-8
j_gene: TRBJ2-5
CDR3nt: TGTGCCAGCAGCTTGGCGGGACTAGCGGTGCAAGAGACCCAGTACTTC
CDR3aa: CASSLAGLAVQETQYF

d_gene: TRBD2
abundance: NA
v_gene: TRBV6-5
j_gene: TRBJ2-3
CDR3nt: TGTGCCAGCTGGGAATATAGCGGGAGTCCAGATACGCAGTATTTT
CDR3aa: CASWEYSGSPDTQYF

d_gene: TRBD2
abundance: NA
v_gene: TRBV19
j_gene: TRBJ2-1
CDR3nt: TGTGCCAGTAGTATAGTTTATAGGACTAGCGGGGGGGCCTCCTACAATGAGCAGTTCTTC
CDR3aa: CASSIVYRTSGGASYNEQFF

d_gene: NA
abundance: NA
v_gene: TRBV15
j_gene: TRBJ1-1
CDR3nt: TGTGCCACCAGCAAACAAAGCACTGAAGCTTTCTTT
CDR3aa: CATSKQSTEAFF

d_gene: NA
abundance: NA
v_gene: TRBV16
j_gene: TRBJ1-1
CDR3nt: TGTGCCAGCAGCCAATCGACAGCGAACACTGAAGCTTTCTTT
CDR3aa: CASSQSTANTEAFF

d_gene: TRBD1
abundance: NA
v_gene: TRBV27
j_gene: TRBJ2-4
CDR3nt: TGTGCCAGCAGTCCGCGGACAGGGGGCGGGCTCGGCCCGGAAAACATTCAGTACTTC
CDR3aa: CASSPRTGGGLGPENIQYF

d_gene: NA
abundance: NA
v_gene: TRBV5-4
j_gene: TRBJ2-7
CDR3nt: TGTGCCAGCAGCTCCTTCCAAGGAGGAGGTGGCTACGAGCAGTACTTC
CDR3aa: CASSSFQGGGGYEQYF